The rows below give T cell receptor beta chains drawn from one sample of a study of blood T cell repertoires in COVID-19. Produced via immunoSEQ multiplex PCR; TCRdb's table is partial and in-frame only. The table records 150,000 or so clones, more than 75% of them present only once. Sequencing input: peripheral blood. The origin of the receptors is a human donor with acute or convalescent COVID-19. The donor label of this sample is uncertain. The CDR3 runs from the conserved cysteine through the conserved F or W. D genes are given only for firm matches. The size field is filled for only some rows; it gives once, few, many or a size class.

V	D	size	J	CDR3	DNA
TRBV6-5	NA	NA	TRBJ1-6	CASSYPRSNSPLHF	TGTGCCAGCAGTTACCCTAGATCGAATTCACCCCTCCACTTT
TRBV7-8	NA	NA	TRBJ2-7	CASSLVTRGLIEQYF	TGTGCCAGCAGCTTAGTAACCCGGGGTTTGATCGAGCAGTACTTC
TRBV7-7	NA	NA	TRBJ1-3	CASSRRTRAGGASGNTIYF	TGTGCTAGCAGCCGCCGAACCAGGGCGGGAGGGGCCTCTGGAAACACCATATATTTT
TRBV6-5	NA	NA	TRBJ2-7	CATVSDNSYEQYF	TGTGCCACCGTCTCGGACAACTCCTACGAGCAGTACTTC
TRBV6-5	TRBD1	NA	TRBJ1-2	CATGHDRAYGYTF	TGTGCCACCGGACACGACAGGGCCTATGGCTACACCTTC
TRBV5-4	TRBD2	NA	TRBJ2-1	CASSPRGAGVGVQFF	TGTGCCAGCAGCCCTCGCGGGGCGGGGGTCGGGGTGCAGTTCTTC
TRBV30	NA	NA	TRBJ1-1	CAWSKQANTEAFF	TGTGCCTGGAGTAAACAGGCGAACACTGAAGCTTTCTTT
TRBV27	TRBD1	NA	TRBJ2-7	CASSDTDRGWVEQYF	TGTGCCAGCAGTGATACGGACAGGGGGTGGGTCGAGCAGTACTTC
TRBV7-8	NA	NA	TRBJ1-5	CASSLSYYQPQHF	TGTGCCAGCAGCTTATCCTATTATCAGCCCCAGCATTTT
TRBV2	NA	NA	TRBJ1-3	CASGASSGNTIYF	TGTGCCAGCGGTGCGAGCTCTGGAAACACCATATATTTT
TRBV11-2	TRBD1	once	TRBJ1-6	CASSLVQGGSPLHF	TGTGCCAGCAGCTTAGTTCAGGGGGGCTCACCCCTCCACTTT
TRBV19	TRBD2	NA	TRBJ2-7	CASSIRLAGVYEQYF	TGTGCCAGTAGTATACGGCTAGCGGGGGTCTACGAGCAGTACTTC
TRBV10-3	TRBD1	NA	TRBJ1-3	CAISEQGVGNTIYF	TGTGCCATCAGTGAGCAGGGGGTCGGAAACACCATATATTTT
TRBV21-1	NA	NA	TRBJ2-5	CASLTNEQGARETQYF	TGTGCCAGCTTGACGAATGAACAGGGGGCACGGGAGACCCAGTACTTC
TRBV4-1	NA	NA	TRBJ1-5	CASSQDSEVPGPQHF	TGCGCCAGCAGCCAAGATAGTGAGGTCCCGGGGCCCCAGCATTTT
TRBV6-2/TRBV6-3	TRBD1	NA	TRBJ1-2	CASSHPGTGSSYTF	TGTGCCAGCAGCCACCCCGGGACAGGGAGTAGCTACACCTTC
TRBV5-1	TRBD1	once	TRBJ1-4	CASSSRGGSNEKLFF	TGCGCCAGCAGCTCAAGAGGGGGCTCTAATGAAAAACTGTTTTTT
TRBV29-1	NA	NA	TRBJ1-2	CSVEDLGLGDYGYTF	TGCAGCGTTGAAGATCTGGGGCTAGGGGACTATGGCTACACCTTC
TRBV5-6	NA	NA	TRBJ1-2	CASSLEQARYYGYTF	TGTGCCAGCAGCTTGGAACAGGCCCGATACTATGGCTACACCTTC
TRBV4-3	TRBD1	NA	TRBJ1-2	CASSQDRGQGVGYTF	TGCGCCAGCAGCCAAGATCGGGGACAGGGAGTTGGCTACACCTTC
TRBV28	TRBD1	NA	TRBJ1-5	CASSFWGQTSNQPQHF	TGTGCCAGCAGTTTTTGGGGACAGACTAGCAATCAGCCCCAGCATTTT
TRBV7-2	TRBD1	once	TRBJ2-7	CASRRPGQGSYEQYF	TGTGCCAGCAGAAGGCCGGGACAGGGCTCCTACGAGCAGTACTTC
TRBV15	TRBD1	NA	TRBJ2-2	CATQTGDANTGELFF	TGTGCCACCCAGACAGGGGATGCGAACACCGGGGAGCTGTTTTTT
TRBV6-5	NA	NA	TRBJ2-3	CASQLGGGTQYF	TGTGCCAGCCAACTGGGGGGAGGTACGCAGTATTTT
TRBV5-1	TRBD2	NA	TRBJ2-1	CASSLGRGGPRNEQFF	TGCGCCAGCAGCTTGGGGCGGGGGGGGCCCCGCAATGAGCAGTTCTTC
TRBV4-1	NA	NA	TRBJ2-5	CASSRTGRGETQYF	TGCGCCAGCAGCCGGACAGGGCGGGGGGAGACCCAGTACTTC
TRBV3-1/TRBV3-2	NA	NA	TRBJ1-4	CASSRGSKKLFF	TGTGCCAGCAGCCGCGGATCAAAAAAACTGTTTTTT
TRBV6-2/TRBV6-3	NA	NA	TRBJ2-1	CASSFSYNEQFF	TGTGCCAGCAGTTTCAGTTACAATGAGCAGTTCTTC
TRBV2	NA	NA	TRBJ1-2	CASSAQAINYGYTF	TGTGCCAGCAGTGCGCAAGCCATAAACTATGGCTACACCTTC
TRBV7-2	TRBD2	once	TRBJ2-7	CASSLRDSGGAREQYF	TGTGCCAGCAGCTTAAGGGATAGCGGGGGAGCGCGGGAGCAGTACTTC
TRBV5-1	NA	NA	TRBJ2-7	CASSLALSSYEQYF	TGCGCCAGCAGCTTGGCCCTGAGTTCCTACGAGCAGTACTTC
TRBV6-4	TRBD2	NA	TRBJ2-3	CASSDSLLSYDGGAGDTQYF	TGTGCCAGCAGTGACTCGCTCCTCTCTTATGACGGGGGGGCCGGAGATACGCAGTATTTT
TRBV27	NA	NA	TRBJ2-1	CASSTGSSYNEQFF	TGTGCCAGCAGCACAGGGAGCTCCTACAATGAGCAGTTCTTC
TRBV10-1	TRBD2	NA	TRBJ2-3	CASTSGGTKFTDTQYF	TGCGCCAGCACTAGCGGGGGGACGAAGTTCACAGATACGCAGTATTTT
TRBV6-4	NA	few	TRBJ1-5	CASSPGRQGPQHF	TGTGCCAGCAGTCCGGGCCGCCAGGGGCCACAGCATTTT
TRBV5-1	NA	NA	TRBJ2-7	CASSSLVGRGLRQYF	TGCGCCAGCAGCTCCTTGGTCGGCCGCGGGCTTAGGCAGTACTTC
TRBV7-9	NA	NA	TRBJ2-1	CASSFGPYNEQFF	TGTGCCAGCAGCTTTGGGCCCTACAATGAGCAGTTCTTC
TRBV5-5	NA	NA	TRBJ2-3	CASSFQLASDTQYF	TGTGCCAGCAGCTTTCAACTAGCTTCGGATACGCAGTATTTT
TRBV7-2	NA	NA	TRBJ1-1	CASSLFRGEAFF	TGTGCCAGCAGCTTATTCAGGGGTGAAGCTTTCTTT